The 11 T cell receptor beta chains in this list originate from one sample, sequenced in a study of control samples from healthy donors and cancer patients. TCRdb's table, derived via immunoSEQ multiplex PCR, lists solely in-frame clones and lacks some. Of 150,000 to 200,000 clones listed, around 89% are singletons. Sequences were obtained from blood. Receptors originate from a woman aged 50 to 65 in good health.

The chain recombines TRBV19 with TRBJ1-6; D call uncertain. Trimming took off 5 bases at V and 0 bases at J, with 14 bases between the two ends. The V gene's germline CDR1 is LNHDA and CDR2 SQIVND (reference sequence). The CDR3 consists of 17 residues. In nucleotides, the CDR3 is TGTGCCAGTAGTCCTCAACGGCGGAGCTCCTATAATTCACCCCTCCACTTT. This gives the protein CASSPQRRSSYNSPLHF.

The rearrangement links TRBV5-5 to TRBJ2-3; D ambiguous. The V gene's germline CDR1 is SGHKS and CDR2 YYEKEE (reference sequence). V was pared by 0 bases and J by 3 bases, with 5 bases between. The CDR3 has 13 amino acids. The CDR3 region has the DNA TGTGCCAGCAGCTTGGGGGGAACAGATACGCAGTATTTT. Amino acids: CASSLGGTDTQYF. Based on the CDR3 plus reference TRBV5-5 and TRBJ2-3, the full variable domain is DAGVTQSPTHLIKTRGQQVTLRCSPISGHKSVSWYQQVLGQGPQFIFQYYEKEERGRGNFPDRFSARQFPNYSSELNVNALLLGDSALYLCASSLGGTDTQYFGPGTRLTVL.

CDR3 sequence (DNA): TGTGCCACCAGTCAGCCAACCATCTTAGCGGGAGGAGAGACCCAGTACTTC. As protein: CATSQPTILAGGETQYF. The V call is TRBV24-1, the J call TRBJ2-5; 10 nucleotides agree with TRBD2. The V and J ends lost 6 bases and 4 bases, in that order; junction bases with no gene match: 13. The CDR3 sequence is 17 residues long. The V gene's germline CDR1 is KGHDR and CDR2 SFDVKD.

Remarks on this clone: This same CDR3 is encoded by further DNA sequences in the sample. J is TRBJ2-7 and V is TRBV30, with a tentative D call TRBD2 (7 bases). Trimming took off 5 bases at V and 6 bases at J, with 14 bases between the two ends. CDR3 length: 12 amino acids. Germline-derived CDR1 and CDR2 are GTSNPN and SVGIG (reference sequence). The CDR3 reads CAWRGGGREQYF. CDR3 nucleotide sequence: TGTGCCTGGCGAGGGGGGGGGCGCGAGCAGTACTTC.

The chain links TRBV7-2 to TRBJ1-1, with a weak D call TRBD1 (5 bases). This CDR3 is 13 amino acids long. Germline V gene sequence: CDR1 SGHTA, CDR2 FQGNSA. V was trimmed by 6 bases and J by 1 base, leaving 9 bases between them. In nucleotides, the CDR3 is TGTGCCAGCAGAGAGACAGAGAACACTGAAGCTTTCTTT. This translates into CASRETENTEAFF.

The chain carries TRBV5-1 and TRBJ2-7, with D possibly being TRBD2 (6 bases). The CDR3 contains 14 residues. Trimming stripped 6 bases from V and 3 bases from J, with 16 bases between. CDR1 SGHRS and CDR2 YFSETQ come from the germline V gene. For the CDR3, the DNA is TGCGCCAGCACCCCCGGGGGATCGGGCTACGAGCAGTACTTC. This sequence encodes CASTPGGSGYEQYF. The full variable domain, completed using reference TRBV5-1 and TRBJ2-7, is KAGVTQTPRYLIKTRGQQVTLSCSPISGHRSVSWYQQTPGQGLQFLFEYFSETQRNKGNFPGRFSGRQFSNSRSEMNVSTLELGDSALYLCASTPGGSGYEQYFGPGTRLTVT.

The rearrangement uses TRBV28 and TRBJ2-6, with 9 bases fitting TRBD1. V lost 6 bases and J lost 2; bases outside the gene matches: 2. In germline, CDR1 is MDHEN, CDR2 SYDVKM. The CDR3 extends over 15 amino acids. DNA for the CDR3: TGTGCCAGCAGCTGGACAGGGGCTGGGGCCAACGTCCTGACTTTC. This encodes CASSWTGAGANVLTF.

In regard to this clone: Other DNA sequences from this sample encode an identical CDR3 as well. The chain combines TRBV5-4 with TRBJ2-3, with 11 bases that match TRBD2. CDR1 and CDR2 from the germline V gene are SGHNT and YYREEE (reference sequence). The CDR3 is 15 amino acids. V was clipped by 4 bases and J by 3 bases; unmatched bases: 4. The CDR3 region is CASSPTSGGTDTQYF. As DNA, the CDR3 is TGTGCCAGCAGCCCCACTAGCGGGGGTACAGATACGCAGTATTTT.

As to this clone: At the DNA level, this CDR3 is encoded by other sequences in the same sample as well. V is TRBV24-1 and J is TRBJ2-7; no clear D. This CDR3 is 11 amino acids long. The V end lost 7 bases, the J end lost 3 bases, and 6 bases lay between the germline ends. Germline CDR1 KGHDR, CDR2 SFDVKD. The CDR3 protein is CATSDNYEQYF. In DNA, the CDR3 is TGTGCCACCAGCGACAACTACGAGCAGTACTTC.

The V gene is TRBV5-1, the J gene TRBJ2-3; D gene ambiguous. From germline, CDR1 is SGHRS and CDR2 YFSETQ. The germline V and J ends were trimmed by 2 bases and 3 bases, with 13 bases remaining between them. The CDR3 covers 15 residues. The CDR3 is CASSFKGSLTDTQYF. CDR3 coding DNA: TGCGCCAGCAGCTTTAAAGGGTCTTTAACAGATACGCAGTATTTT.

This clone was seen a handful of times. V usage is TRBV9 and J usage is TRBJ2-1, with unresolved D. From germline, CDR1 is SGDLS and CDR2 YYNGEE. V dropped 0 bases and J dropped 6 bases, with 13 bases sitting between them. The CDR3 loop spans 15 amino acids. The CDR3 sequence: CASSVGIDKRNEQFF. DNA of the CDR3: TGTGCCAGCAGCGTAGGGATAGATAAGCGCAATGAGCAGTTCTTC.